This T cell receptor beta chain came from a study of cytomegalovirus exposure and HLA in healthy donors. Findings of the study overall: Among the sequence variants, a highly shared cluster was likely an artifact of sequencing. Later analysis associated a missense DCLRE1C variant with TCR beta V- and J-gene trimming.

CDR3 length: 13 amino acids. Trimming removed 2 bases from V and 3 bases from J, with 8 bases in between. Per germline, CDR1 MNHEY and CDR2 SMNVEV (reference sequence). This clone was recorded only once. What it binds is not known. 60 Vbeta and 13 Jbeta primers were used in PCR. TCRdb's table, derived via immunoSEQ multiplex PCR, lists solely in-frame clones and lacks some. The sample lists some 150,000 clones; under 80% were seen once. The source material was PBMCs. The TCR originated in a man between 35 and 55 years old in good health and CMV-seronegative. The chain is built from TRBV27 and TRBJ2-7; weak D call: TRBD1 (5 bases). CDR3 DNA sequence: TGTGCCAGCAGTTTAACAGGACACTACGAGCAGTACTTC. It is translated as CASSLTGHYEQYF.